This T cell receptor (beta chain) comes out of a study of cytomegalovirus exposure and HLA in healthy donors. The method was immunoSEQ multiplex PCR; TCRdb's version includes in-frame clones alone and lacks a portion of them. This sample has 50,000 or so clones, with roughly 91% found just once. CDR3 length: 19 amino acids. The ends lost 5 bases at V and 0 bases at J; junction bases unmatched: 10. The V gene's germline CDR1 is SNHLY and CDR2 FYNNEI. The sequence was obtained from a woman in her twenties or thirties in good health and CMV-seronegative. The source material was PBMCs. The chain carries TRBV2 and TRBJ2-1, with TRBD2 identical over 13 bases. CDR3 coding DNA: TGTGCCAGCAGTAGGGGACTAGCGGGATCTTTCAGCTCCTACAATGAGCAGTTCTTC. The encoded protein is CASSRGLAGSFSSYNEQFF.